The clone carrying this T cell receptor (beta chain) was counted only a few times. The data were taken from a study of response to subunit inactivated influenza vaccine. The CDR3 contains 14 residues. Germline CDR1 is SNHLY and CDR2 is FYNNEI. Trimming cost V 3 bases and J 0 bases, with 6 bases left between them. TCRdb used MiXCR to reprocess the RT-PCR reads, holding one entry per CDR3 protein. The sample includes about 570,000 distinct CDR3 sequences, around 11% of them seen just once. This sample was shared with a second study, whose subject was T cells expressing NK-cell markers. That investigation notes: Template switching by 5'RACE with UMIs generated the TCR beta cDNA. Repertoires of TCR beta were obtained from T cells sorted as CD3+CD56+NKG2C+, CD3+CD56+NKG2C- and CD3+CD56-NKG2C+. Within several experiments, an anti-gamma-delta TCR antibody kept the sorting limited to alpha-beta TCR T cells. The contribution of dominant NKG2C+ clonotypes to CD8+ T cells in roughly 6 donors was roughly 1.0-7.0%. It is unclear if expanded NKG2C-expressing clones target HCMV antigens.

This rearrangement joins TRBV2 to TRBJ2-1; D is ambiguous. The specimen was PBMCs from blood, collected on the day of vaccination. The TCR sequence derives from a man aged 50 or older who received an inactivated influenza vaccine. CDR3 region: CASSEESSYNEQFF. CDR3 coding DNA: TGTGCCAGCAGTGAGGAGAGCTCCTACAATGAGCAGTTCTTC.